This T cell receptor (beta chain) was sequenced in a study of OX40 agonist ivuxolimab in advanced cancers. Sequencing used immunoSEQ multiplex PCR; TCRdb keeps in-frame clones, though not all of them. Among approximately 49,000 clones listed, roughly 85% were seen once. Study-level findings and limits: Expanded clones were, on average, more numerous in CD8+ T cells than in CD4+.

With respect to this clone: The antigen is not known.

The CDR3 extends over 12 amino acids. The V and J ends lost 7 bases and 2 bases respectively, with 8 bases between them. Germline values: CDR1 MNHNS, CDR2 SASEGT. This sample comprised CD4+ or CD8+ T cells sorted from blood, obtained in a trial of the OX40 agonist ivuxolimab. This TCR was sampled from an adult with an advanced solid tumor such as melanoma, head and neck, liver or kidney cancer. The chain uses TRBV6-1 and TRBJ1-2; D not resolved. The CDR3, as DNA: TGTGCCAGCATAGGTATGAACTATGGCTACACCTTC. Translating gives CASIGMNYGYTF.